This T cell receptor (beta chain) was observed in a study of OX40 agonist ivuxolimab in advanced cancers. Study information: The dose of intravenous ivuxolimab that patients received every 2 weeks ranged from 0.01 to 10 mg/kg. Subjects had a mean age of roughly 60 years, with a range of about 23 to 79; almost 85% were male.

J lost 4 bases, V lost 3 bases, and 3 bases had no gene match. CDR1 is LNHDA, CDR2 SQIVND, per germline (reference sequence). The CDR3 has 15 residues. The protocol was immunoSEQ multiplex PCR, while the TCRdb copy is restricted to in-frame clones and leaves out a portion. The sample lists some 80,000 clones, about 81% occurring once. This clone rates as medium-sized. This chain links TRBV19 with TRBJ2-1; 10 nucleotides line up with TRBD2. The specimen comprised CD4+ or CD8+ T cells sorted from blood, sampled in a trial of the OX40 agonist ivuxolimab. This receptor was taken from an adult with an advanced solid tumor such as melanoma, head and neck, liver or kidney cancer. Here the CDR3 reads CASSITSGAYNEQFF. In DNA, the CDR3 is TGTGCCAGTAGTATTACTAGCGGGGCGTACAATGAGCAGTTCTTC. Filled out from reference TRBV19 and TRBJ2-1, the complete variable domain reads DGGITQSPKYLFRKEGQNVTLSCEQNLNHDAMYWYRQDPGQGLRLIYYSQIVNDFQKGDIAEGYSVSREKKESFPLTVTSAQKNPTAFYLCASSITSGAYNEQFFGPGTRLTVL.